Sequencing of this T cell receptor beta chain was carried out in a study of tumor-infiltrating lymphocytes in primary liver carcinoma. Extraction also yielded germline DNA, while blood RNA was obtained from unsorted whole blood. From approximately 0.5 ug of total RNA, TCR beta-specific cDNA was reverse-transcribed using a constant-region primer. Three nested multiplex PCR rounds, a slightly modified ARM-PCR method, built the TCR beta libraries. A C-beta reverse primer was combined with TRBV1-TRBV30 forward primers in the first two PCR rounds, and each round had around 10 cycles. Via MiXCR, TCRdb re-called the multiplex PCR reads, giving one row per CDR3 protein. The profile shows 310,000 or so distinct CDR3 sequences, 50% to 75% of them singletons. The CDR3 is 13 amino acids. V lost 6 bases to trimming and J lost 2 bases, with 10 bases between them. The germline V gene encodes CDR1 MNHNY and CDR2 SVGAGI (reference sequence).

The sequenced material came from peripheral blood. J is TRBJ2-5 and V is TRBV6-6, with a tentative D call TRBD2 (5 bases). The TCR sequence derives from a woman in her 30s with primary liver carcinoma and hepatitis B virus infection. CDR3 sequence reads: CASSHGEQETQYF. The CDR3 coding sequence is TGTGCCAGCAGCCATGGGGAGCAAGAGACCCAGTACTTC.